This TCR beta chain was found in a study of blood T cells in healthy people across ages. This clonotype was counted ten times or more. With a J-beta primer mix and a sample-barcoded 5' primer, a second PCR ran about 7 to 11 cycles. From the 5' RACE reads, TCRdb called clonotypes with MiXCR, one entry per CDR3 protein. The data hold about 680,000 distinct CDR3 sequences, with 45% to 50% observed a single time. With 2 bases removed from V and 1 base from J, the gap between germline ends came to 10 bases. Looked up from germline, CDR1 is KGHSH and CDR2 is LQKENI. The CDR3 totals 15 residues. The chain uses TRBV18 and TRBJ2-3, with TRBD1 as a possible D gene (6 bases). Material: blood. This receptor was obtained from a woman aged 60-75 years in good health. CDR3: CASSPSDRGTDTQYF. CDR3 in DNA: TGTGCCAGCTCACCATCGGACAGAGGCACAGATACGCAGTATTTT.